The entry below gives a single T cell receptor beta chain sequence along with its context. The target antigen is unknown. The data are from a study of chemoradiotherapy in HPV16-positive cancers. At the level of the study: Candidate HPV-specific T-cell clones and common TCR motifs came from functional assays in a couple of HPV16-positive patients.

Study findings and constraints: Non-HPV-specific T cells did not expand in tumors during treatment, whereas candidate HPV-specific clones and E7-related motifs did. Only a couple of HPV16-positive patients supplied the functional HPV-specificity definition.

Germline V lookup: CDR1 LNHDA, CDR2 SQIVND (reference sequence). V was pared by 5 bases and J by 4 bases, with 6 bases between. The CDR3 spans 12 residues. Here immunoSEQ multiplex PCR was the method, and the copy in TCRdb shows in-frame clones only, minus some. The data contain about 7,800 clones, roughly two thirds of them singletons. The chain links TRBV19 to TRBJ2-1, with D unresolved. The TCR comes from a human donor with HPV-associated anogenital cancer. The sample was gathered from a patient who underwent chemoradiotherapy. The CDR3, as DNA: TGTGCCAGTAGTCCTACTTACAATGAGCAGTTCTTC. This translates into CASSPTYNEQFF.